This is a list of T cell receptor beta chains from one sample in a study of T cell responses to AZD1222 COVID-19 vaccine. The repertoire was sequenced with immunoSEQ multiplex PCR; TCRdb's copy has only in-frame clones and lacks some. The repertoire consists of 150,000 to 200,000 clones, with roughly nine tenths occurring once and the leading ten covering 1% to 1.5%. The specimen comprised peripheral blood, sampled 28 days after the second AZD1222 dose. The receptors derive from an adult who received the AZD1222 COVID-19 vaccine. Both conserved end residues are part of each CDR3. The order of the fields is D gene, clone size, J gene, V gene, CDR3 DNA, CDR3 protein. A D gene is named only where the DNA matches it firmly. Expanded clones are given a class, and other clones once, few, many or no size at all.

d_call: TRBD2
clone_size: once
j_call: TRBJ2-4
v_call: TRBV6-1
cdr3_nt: TGTGCCAGCAGTGATTTAGCGGGTTGGAAAAACATTCAGTACTTC
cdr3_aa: CASSDLAGWKNIQYF

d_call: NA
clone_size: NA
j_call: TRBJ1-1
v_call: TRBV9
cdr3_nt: TGTGCCAGCAGCGTAGGGGGGGCCCCTGAAGCTTTCTTT
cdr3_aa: CASSVGGAPEAFF

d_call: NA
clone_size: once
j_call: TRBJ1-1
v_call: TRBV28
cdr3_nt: TGTGCCAGCAGTGTCCCGGGGGCCCTGGGTAGGGAAGCTTTCTTT
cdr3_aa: CASSVPGALGREAFF

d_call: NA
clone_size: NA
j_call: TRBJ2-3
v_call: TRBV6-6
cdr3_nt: TGTGCCAGCGGGATTACCTACACAGATACGCAGTATTTT
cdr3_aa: CASGITYTDTQYF

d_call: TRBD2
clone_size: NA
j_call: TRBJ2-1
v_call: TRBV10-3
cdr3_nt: TGTGCCACCAAGTGGGGGGAGGGCATAGTTGGCAATGAGCAGTTCTTC
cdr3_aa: CATKWGEGIVGNEQFF

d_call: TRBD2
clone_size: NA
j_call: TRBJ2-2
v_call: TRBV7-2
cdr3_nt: TGTGCCAGCGGGGCGGGGGGTGACACCGGGGAGCTGTTTTTT
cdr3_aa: CASGAGGDTGELFF

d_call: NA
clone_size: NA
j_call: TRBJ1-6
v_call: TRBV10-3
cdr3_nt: TGTGCCATCAGTGAGTCAAAGTCACGGCATTCACCCCTCCACTTT
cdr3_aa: CAISESKSRHSPLHF

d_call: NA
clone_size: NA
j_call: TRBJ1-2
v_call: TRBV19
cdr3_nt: TGTGCCAGTAGTATACCCAGTCAGCTCTATGGCTACACCTTC
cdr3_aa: CASSIPSQLYGYTF

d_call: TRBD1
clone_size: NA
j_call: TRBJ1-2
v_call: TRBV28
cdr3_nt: TGTGCCAGCAGCCTGGGGGACAGGGTATATGGCTACACCTTC
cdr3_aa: CASSLGDRVYGYTF

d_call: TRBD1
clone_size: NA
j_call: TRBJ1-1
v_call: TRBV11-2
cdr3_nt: TGTGCCAGCAGCCCTCCTGCGACAGGGCTGACTGAAGCTTTCTTT
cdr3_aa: CASSPPATGLTEAFF

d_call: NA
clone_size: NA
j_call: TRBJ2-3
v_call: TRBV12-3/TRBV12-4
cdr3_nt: TGTGCCAGCAGTTTCGGTGATACGCAGTATTTT
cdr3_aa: CASSFGDTQYF

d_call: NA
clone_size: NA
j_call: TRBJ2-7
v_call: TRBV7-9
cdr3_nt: TGTGCCAGCAGCCCCCGGGACGGAGACTACGAGCAGTACTTC
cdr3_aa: CASSPRDGDYEQYF

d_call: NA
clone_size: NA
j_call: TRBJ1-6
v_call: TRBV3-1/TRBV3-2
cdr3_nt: TGTGCCAGCAGCCTCTCATCGACAGGACATTCACCCCTCCACTTT
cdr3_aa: CASSLSSTGHSPLHF

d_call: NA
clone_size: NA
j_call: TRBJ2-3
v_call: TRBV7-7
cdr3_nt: TGTGCTAGCAGCTTAAGACCAGGGGGGGATACGCAGTATTTT
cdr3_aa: CASSLRPGGDTQYF

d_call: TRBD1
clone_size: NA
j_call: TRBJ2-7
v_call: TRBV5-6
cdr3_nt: TGTGCCAGCAGCTTGGCGGGGACAGGGGCCGAGCAGTACTTC
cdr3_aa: CASSLAGTGAEQYF

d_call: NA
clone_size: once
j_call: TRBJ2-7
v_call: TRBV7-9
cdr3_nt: TGTGCCAGCAGCTTCGGTGTAGGCTACGAGCAGTACTTC
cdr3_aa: CASSFGVGYEQYF

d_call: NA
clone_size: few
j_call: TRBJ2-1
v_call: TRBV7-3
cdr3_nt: TGTGCCAGCAGCGTGACCGACAATGAGCAGTTCTTC
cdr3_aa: CASSVTDNEQFF

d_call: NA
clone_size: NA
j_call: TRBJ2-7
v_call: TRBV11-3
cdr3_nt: TGTGCCAGCAGCTCAGAAGGGGGGTCCTACGAGCAGTACTTC
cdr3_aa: CASSSEGGSYEQYF

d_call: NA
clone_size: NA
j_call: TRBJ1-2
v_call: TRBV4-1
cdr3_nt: TGCGCCAGCAGCCAAAAAAACAGCCAATATGGCTACACCTTC
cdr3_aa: CASSQKNSQYGYTF

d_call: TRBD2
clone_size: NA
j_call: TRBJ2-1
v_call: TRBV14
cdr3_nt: TGTGCCAGCAGCCGGGGACTAGCGTACAATGAGCAGTTCTTC
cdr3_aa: CASSRGLAYNEQFF

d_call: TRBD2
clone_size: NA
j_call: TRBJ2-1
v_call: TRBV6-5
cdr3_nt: TGTGCCAGCAGTGACTCTAGCGGGGGTAGCAATGAGCAGTTCTTC
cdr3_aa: CASSDSSGGSNEQFF

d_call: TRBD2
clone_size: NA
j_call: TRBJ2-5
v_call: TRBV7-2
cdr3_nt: TGTGCCAGCAGCTTAGTGGCTAGCGGGAGCGGGCAAGAGACCCAGTACTTC
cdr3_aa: CASSLVASGSGQETQYF

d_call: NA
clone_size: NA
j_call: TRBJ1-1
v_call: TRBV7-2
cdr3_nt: TGTGCCAGCAGCTTAGGGGGCGATAACACTGAAGCTTTCTTT
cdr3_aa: CASSLGGDNTEAFF

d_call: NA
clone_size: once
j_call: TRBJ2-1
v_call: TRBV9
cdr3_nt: TGTGCCAGCAGCGGGGATCCTTACAATGAGCAGTTCTTC
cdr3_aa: CASSGDPYNEQFF

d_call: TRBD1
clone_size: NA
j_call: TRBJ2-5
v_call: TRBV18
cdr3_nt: TGTGCCAGCTCACCACCGACAGGGGATGAAGAGACCCAGTACTTC
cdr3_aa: CASSPPTGDEETQYF

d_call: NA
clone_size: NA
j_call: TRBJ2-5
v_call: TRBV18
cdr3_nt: TGTGCCAGCTCACATGGGAAAGAGACCCAGTACTTC
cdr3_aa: CASSHGKETQYF

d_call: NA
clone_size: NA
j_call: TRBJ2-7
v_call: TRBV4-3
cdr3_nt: TGCGCCAGCAGCCAAGAACGAGGGAGTTACGAGCAGTACTTC
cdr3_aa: CASSQERGSYEQYF

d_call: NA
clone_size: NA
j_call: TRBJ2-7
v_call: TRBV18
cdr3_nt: TGTGCCAGCTCACCAGGGGGGCGGGATACCTACGAGCAGTACTTC
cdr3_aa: CASSPGGRDTYEQYF

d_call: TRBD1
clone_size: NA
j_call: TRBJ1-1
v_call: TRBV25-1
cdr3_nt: TGTGCCAGCACCCCCACAGGGGATACTGAAGCTTTCTTT
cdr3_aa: CASTPTGDTEAFF

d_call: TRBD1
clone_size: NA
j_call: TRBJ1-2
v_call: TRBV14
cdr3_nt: TGTGCCAGCAGCCCGGGACAGGGGACCTATGGCTACACCTTC
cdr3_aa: CASSPGQGTYGYTF

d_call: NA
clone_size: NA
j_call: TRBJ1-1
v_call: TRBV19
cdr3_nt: TGTGCCAGTAGTATATCAGACTCGAACACTGAAGCTTTCTTT
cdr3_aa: CASSISDSNTEAFF

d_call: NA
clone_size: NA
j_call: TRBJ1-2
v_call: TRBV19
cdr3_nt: TGTGCCAGTAGCGACAGTTTTCGAGGTGGCTACACCTTC
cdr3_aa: CASSDSFRGGYTF

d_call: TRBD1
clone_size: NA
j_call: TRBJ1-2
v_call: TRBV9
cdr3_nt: TGTGCCAGCAGCGCAAGCCACCGTGACAGGGTGACTGACTATGGCTACACCTTC
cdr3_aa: CASSASHRDRVTDYGYTF

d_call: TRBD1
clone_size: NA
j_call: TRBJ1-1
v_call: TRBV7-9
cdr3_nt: TGTGCCAGCAGCCGTGGACAGGGGGCAAGAACTGAAGCTTTCTTT
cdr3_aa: CASSRGQGARTEAFF

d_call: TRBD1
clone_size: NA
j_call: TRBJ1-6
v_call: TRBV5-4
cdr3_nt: TGTGCCAGCAGCTATCCGGGACAGGGGTTTGGTGACTCACCCCTCCACTTT
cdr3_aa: CASSYPGQGFGDSPLHF

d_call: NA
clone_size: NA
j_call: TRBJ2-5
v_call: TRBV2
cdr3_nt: TGTGCCAGCAGTGAAGGAGAGACCCAGTACTTC
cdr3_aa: CASSEGETQYF

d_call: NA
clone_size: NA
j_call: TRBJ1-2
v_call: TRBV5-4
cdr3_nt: TGTGCCAGCAGCTTGCCCGGACGGATCTATGGCTACACCTTC
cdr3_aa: CASSLPGRIYGYTF

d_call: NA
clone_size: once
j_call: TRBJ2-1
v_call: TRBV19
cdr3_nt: TGTGCCAGTAGTATAGGTCGCTCCTACAATGAGCAGTTCTTC
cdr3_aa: CASSIGRSYNEQFF

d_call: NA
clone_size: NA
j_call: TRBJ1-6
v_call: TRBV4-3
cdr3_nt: TGCGCCAGCAGCCAAGACCTACCGGGGAATTCACCCCTCCACTTT
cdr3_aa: CASSQDLPGNSPLHF

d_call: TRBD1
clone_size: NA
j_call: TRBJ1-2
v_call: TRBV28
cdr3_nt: TGTGCCAGCAGGAGGGGAGGGGGCGCCTATGGCTACACCTTC
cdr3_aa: CASRRGGGAYGYTF

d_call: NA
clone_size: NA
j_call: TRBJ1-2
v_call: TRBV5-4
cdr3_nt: TGTGCCAGCAGCTTAGAACCGGGGTCAATAGATGGCTACACCTTC
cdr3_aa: CASSLEPGSIDGYTF

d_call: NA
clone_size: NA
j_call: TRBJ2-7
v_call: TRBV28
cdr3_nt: TGTGCCAGCAGTTCCTTCCGCCAGACAGCTTACGAGCAGTACTTC
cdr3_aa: CASSSFRQTAYEQYF

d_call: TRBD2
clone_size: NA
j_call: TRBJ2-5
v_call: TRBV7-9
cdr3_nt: TGTGCCAGCAGTAGAACTAGCGGGAGTGGGTCGCTAGAGACCCAGTACTTC
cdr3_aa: CASSRTSGSGSLETQYF

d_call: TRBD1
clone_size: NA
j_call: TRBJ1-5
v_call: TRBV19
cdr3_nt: TGTGCCAGTTCTCCCCCCCCTACAGGGGGCAGAGGTCAGCCCCAGCATTTT
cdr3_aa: CASSPPPTGGRGQPQHF

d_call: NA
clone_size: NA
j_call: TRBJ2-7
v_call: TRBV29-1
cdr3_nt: TGCAGCGTCAGGCCTGGGTCCTACGAGCAGTACTTC
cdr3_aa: CSVRPGSYEQYF